The present entry profiles one T cell receptor beta chain with its context. This clone was picked up one time. Its binding antigen is unknown. Per-nucleotide qualities are absent, and no much larger clonotype sits a single base away. Trimming removed 4 bases from V and 0 bases from J, leaving 4 bases between the germline ends. The germline V gene encodes CDR1 ENHRY and CDR2 SYGVKD. Inclusive of the bounding cysteine and phenylalanine, the CDR3 is 13 residues long. The entry retains the CDR3 DNA only, 39 bases that are in frame from base 1. The data stem from a study of control samples from healthy donors and cancer patients (dated by TCRdb to 2020 to 2022). Libraries were built with the immunoSEQ multiplex PCR assay. The table was pulled from immuneACCESS by TCRdb, which kept in-frame rearrangements only. Such tables lose some clones; where checked, under half of the loss comes from unresolved V genes, and the rest has no known cause. The sample table holds 200,000 or so clones, of which roughly nine tenths were seen once. Less than 2% of the sample rests with the top ten.

The specimen sequenced was blood. This sequence was found in a man aged 25-45 years in good health. The rearrangement combines TRBV10-3 with TRBJ1-3; no D gene can be assigned with confidence. The CDR3 corresponds to CAISVYSGNTIYF. The bases read TGTGCCATCAGTGTATACTCTGGAAACACCATATATTTT.